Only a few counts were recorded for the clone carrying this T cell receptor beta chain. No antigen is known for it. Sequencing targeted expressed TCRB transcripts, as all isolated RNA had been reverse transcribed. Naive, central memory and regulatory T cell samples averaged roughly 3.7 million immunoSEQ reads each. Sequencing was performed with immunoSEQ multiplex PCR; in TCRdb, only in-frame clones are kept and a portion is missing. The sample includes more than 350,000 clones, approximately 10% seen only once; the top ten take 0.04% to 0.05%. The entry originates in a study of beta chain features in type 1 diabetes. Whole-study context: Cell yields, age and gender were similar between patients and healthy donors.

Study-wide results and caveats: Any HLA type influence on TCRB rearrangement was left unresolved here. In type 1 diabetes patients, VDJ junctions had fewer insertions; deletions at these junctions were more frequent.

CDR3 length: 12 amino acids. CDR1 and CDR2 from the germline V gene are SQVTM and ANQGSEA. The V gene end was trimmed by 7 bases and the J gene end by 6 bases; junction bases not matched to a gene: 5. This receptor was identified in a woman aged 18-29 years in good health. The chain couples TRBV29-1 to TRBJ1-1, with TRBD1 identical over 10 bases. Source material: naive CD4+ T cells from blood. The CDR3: CSGRDRGSEAFF. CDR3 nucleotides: TGCAGCGGCAGGGACAGGGGCTCTGAAGCTTTCTTT.